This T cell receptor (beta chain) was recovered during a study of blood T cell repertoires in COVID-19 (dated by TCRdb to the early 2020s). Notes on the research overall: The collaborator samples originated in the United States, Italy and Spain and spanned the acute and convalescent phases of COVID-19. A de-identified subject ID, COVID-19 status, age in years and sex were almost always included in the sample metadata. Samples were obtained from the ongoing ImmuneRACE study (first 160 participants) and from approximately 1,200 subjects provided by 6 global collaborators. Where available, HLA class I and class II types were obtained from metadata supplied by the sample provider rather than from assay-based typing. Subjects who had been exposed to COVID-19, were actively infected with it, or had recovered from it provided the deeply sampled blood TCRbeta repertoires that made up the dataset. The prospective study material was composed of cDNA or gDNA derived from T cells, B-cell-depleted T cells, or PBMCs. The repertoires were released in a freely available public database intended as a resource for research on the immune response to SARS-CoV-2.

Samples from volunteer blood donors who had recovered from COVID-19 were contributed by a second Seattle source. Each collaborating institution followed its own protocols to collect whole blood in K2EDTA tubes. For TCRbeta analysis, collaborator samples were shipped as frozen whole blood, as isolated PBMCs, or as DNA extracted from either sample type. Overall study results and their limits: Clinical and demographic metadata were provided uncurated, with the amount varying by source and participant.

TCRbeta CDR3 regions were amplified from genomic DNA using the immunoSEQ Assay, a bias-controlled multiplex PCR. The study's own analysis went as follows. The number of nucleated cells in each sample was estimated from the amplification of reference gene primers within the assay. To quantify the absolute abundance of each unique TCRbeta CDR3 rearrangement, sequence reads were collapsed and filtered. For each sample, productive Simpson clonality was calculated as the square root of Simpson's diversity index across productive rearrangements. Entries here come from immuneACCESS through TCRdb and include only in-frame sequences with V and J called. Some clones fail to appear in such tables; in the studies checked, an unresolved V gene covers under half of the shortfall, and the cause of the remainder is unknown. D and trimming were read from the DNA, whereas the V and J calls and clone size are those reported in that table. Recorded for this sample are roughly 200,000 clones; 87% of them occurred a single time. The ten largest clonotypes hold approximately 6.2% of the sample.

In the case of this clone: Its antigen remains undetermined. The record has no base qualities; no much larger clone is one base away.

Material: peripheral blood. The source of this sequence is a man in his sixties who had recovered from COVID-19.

The nucleotide sequence reads as follows: TGCGCCAGCACCCCACTAGCGTTGGCAGATACGCAGTATTTT. It translates to CASTPLALADTQYF. This receptor chain uses TRBV5-1 and TRBJ2-3, and 7 junction bases match TRBD2. Taken from cysteine to phenylalanine, the CDR3 has 14 residues. The sequence is cut down to CDR3 DNA, 42 bases in frame from base 1. V has 6 bases trimmed and J has 4 bases trimmed; junction bases matching no gene number 8. For CDR1 and CDR2, the germline V gene lists SGHRS and YFSETQ.